This TCR beta chain was identified during a study of blood T cells in healthy people across ages. Study findings and constraints: The study lacked donor CMV status, which possibly confounded expanded clonotype changes.

Concerning this clonotype: Its antigen is unidentified.

Germline CDR1 SGHNT, CDR2 YYREEE (reference sequence). V gave up 4 bases and J gave up 8 bases; unmatched junction bases: 6. This CDR3 spans 15 amino acids. Next came a second PCR, run for about 6 to 12 cycles, which used a sample-barcoded 5' primer along with a J-beta primer mix. MiXCR, run by TCRdb on the 5' RACE reads, gives a single entry per CDR3 protein. Of 750,000 to 1,000,000 distinct CDR3 sequences in the sample, roughly 28% were seen once. These data were also filed under a second study, of T cells of mothers and their children.

Sequenced: blood. The sequence was obtained from a woman in her 40s in good health. The V and J genes are TRBV5-4 and TRBJ2-1; 13 bases align to TRBD2. In nucleotides, the CDR3 is TGTGCCAGCAGCCGGACTAGCGGGGGCCTCCATGAGCAGTTCTTC. Protein product: CASSRTSGGLHEQFF.